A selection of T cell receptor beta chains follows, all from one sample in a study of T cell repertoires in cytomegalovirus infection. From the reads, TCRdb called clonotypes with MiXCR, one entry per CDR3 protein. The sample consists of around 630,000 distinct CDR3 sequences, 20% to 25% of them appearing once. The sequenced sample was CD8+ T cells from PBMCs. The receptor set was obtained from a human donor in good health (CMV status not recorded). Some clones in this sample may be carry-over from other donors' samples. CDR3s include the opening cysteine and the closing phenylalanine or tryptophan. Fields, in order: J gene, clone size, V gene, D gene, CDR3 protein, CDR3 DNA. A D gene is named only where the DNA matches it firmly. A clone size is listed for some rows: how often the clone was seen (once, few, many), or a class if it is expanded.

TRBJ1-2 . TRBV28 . CASSFRAHYGYTF TGTGCCAGCAGTTTCAGGGCCCACTATGGCTACACCTTC
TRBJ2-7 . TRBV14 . CASSPSGGRAIDEQYF TGTGCCAGCAGCCCTTCAGGAGGCAGGGCGATCGACGAGCAGTACTTC
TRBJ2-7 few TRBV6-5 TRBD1 CASSIGTGDSYEQYF TGTGCCAGTTCCATAGGGACAGGGGATTCCTACGAGCAGTACTTC
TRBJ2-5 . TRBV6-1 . CTSSSDWKETQYF TGTACCAGCAGCTCGGACTGGAAAGAGACCCAGTACTTC
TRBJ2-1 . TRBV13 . CASSAQTKYNEQFF TGTGCCAGCAGCGCCCAGACTAAGTATAATGAGCAGTTCTTC
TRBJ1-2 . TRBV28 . CASSSGASYTF TGTGCCAGCAGTTCGGGGGCGAGCTACACCTTC
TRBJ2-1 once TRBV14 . CASSQDYRGEQFF TGTGCCAGCAGCCAAGATTACCGCGGGGAGCAGTTCTTC
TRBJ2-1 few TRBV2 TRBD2 CASSEASGGPDNEQFF TGTGCCAGCAGTGAAGCTAGCGGGGGACCTGACAATGAGCAGTTCTTC
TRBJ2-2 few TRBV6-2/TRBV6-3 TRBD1 CASIPRGTAVKPNTGELFF TGTGCCAGCATCCCGAGGGGGACAGCCGTAAAACCGAACACCGGGGAGCTGTTTTTT
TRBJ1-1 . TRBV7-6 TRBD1 CASSPTGLDEAFF TGTGCCAGCAGCCCGACAGGGTTGGATGAAGCTTTCTTT
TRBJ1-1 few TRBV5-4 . CASSQQGSNTEAFF TGTGCCAGCAGTCAACAGGGATCGAACACTGAAGCTTTCTTT
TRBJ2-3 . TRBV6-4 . CASPELTTPDTQYF TGTGCCAGCCCCGAGCTGACTACTCCAGATACGCAGTATTTT
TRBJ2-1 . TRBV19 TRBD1 CASSIAWTGGNEQFF TGTGCCAGTAGTATAGCATGGACAGGGGGGAATGAGCAGTTCTTC
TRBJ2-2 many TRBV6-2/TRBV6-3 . CASSYSAGRTGELFF TGTGCCAGCAGTTACTCGGCAGGACGGACCGGGGAGCTGTTTTTT
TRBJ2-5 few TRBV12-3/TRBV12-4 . CASSYPGALQETQYF TGTGCCAGCAGTTACCCGGGGGCTCTTCAAGAGACCCAGTACTTC
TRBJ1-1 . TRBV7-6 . CASSLDHRVSGTEAFF TGTGCCAGCAGCCTAGACCACAGGGTATCGGGCACTGAAGCTTTCTTT
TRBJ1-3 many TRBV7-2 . CASSITDIEGNTIYF TGTGCCAGCAGCATTACGGACATAGAGGGAAACACCATATATTTT
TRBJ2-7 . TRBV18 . CASSPSSTYEQYF TGTGCCAGCTCACCGTCAAGTACCTACGAGCAGTACTTC
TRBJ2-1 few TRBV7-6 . CASSLRAGPTYNEQFF TGTGCCAGCAGCTTAAGGGCGGGGCCTACGTACAATGAGCAGTTCTTC
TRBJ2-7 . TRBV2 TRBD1 CAGTGTGPTYEQYF TGTGCCGGTACCGGGACAGGGCCTACCTACGAGCAGTACTTC
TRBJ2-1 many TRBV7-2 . CASSSDSMSSYNEQFF TGTGCCAGCAGCTCCGACAGTATGAGCTCCTACAATGAGCAGTTCTTC
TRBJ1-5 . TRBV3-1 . CASSQDGARNQPQHF TGTGCCAGCAGCCAGGACGGTGCTCGCAATCAGCCCCAGCATTTT
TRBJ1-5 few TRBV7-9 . CASSATGLNQPQHF TGTGCCAGCAGCGCCACAGGGTTAAATCAGCCCCAGCATTTT
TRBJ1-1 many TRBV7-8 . CASSLNRLGAEAFF TGTGCCAGCAGCTTAAACAGGTTGGGCGCTGAAGCTTTCTTT
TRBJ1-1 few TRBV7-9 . CASSPSGPEAFF TGTGCCAGCAGCCCATCGGGACCTGAAGCTTTCTTT
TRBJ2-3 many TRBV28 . CASVGVRQGPTDTQYF TGTGCCAGCGTTGGGGTTAGGCAGGGGCCCACAGATACGCAGTATTTT
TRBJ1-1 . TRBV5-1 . CASSLEGGRTEAFF TGCGCCAGCAGCTTGGAGGGGGGGAGAACTGAAGCTTTCTTT
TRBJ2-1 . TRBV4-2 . CTSSPRRGDEQFF TGTACCAGCAGCCCCCGTAGGGGAGACGAGCAGTTCTTC
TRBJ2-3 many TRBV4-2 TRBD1 CASSQDGPSGQDFDTQYF TGTGCCAGCAGCCAAGATGGACCTTCCGGACAGGATTTTGATACGCAGTATTTT
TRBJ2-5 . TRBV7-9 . CASSRTTGNQETQYF TGTGCCAGCAGCCGAACTACGGGCAACCAAGAGACCCAGTACTTC
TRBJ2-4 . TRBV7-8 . CASSLNRKTVTKNIQYF TGTGCCAGCAGCTTAAACCGGAAGACAGTTACCAAAAACATTCAGTACTTC
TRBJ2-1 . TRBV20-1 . CSALPRDRIHEQFF TGCAGTGCGCTACCCCGGGACCGCATCCATGAGCAGTTCTTC
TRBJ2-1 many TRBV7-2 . CASADGYNEQFF TGTGCCAGCGCTGACGGATACAATGAGCAGTTCTTC
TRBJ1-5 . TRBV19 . CASGLAGKPQHF TGTGCCAGTGGACTGGCCGGGAAACCCCAGCATTTT
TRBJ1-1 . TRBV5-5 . CASRGRDNRWKNTEAFF TGTGCCAGCAGAGGGCGGGACAATCGGTGGAAGAACACTGAAGCTTTCTTT
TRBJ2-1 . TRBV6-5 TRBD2 CASSYRSGGAWYNEQFF TGTGCCAGCAGTTACAGAAGCGGGGGGGCGTGGTACAATGAGCAGTTCTTC
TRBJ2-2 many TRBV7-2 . CASSSAYERPNTGELFF TGTGCCAGCAGCTCCGCTTACGAGCGGCCGAACACCGGGGAGCTGTTTTTT
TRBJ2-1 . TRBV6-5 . CASSYLRLDEQFF TGTGCCAGCAGTTACCTAAGACTGGATGAGCAGTTCTTC
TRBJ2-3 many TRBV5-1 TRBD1 CASRGTGLSTDTQYF TGCGCCAGCAGGGGGACAGGACTGAGCACAGATACGCAGTATTTT
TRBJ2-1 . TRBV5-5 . CASSGDPGLHSYNEQFF TGTGCCAGCAGCGGGGACCCGGGCCTACACTCCTACAATGAGCAGTTCTTC
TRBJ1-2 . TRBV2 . CASSVPGRSNYGYTF TGTGCCAGCAGTGTCCCCGGACGTTCTAACTATGGCTACACCTTC
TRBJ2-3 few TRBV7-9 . CASGLPPDTQYF TGTGCCAGCGGCCTCCCTCCAGATACGCAGTATTTT
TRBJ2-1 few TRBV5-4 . CASSLPGVNNEQFF TGTGCCAGCAGCTTGCCGGGGGTCAACAATGAGCAGTTCTTC
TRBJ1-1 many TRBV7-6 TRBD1 CASSSSASGGKTTEAFF TGTGCCAGCAGCTCTAGCGCTTCAGGGGGAAAGACCACTGAAGCTTTCTTT
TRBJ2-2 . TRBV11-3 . CASSSCGLPNTGELFF TGTGCCAGCAGCTCATGTGGACTACCAAACACCGGGGAGCTGTTTTTT
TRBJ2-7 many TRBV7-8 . CASSDRDPYEQYF TGTGCCAGCAGCGACCGGGATCCCTACGAGCAGTACTTC
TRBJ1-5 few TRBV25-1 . CASSEPGNQPQHF TGTGCCAGCAGTGAACCGGGCAATCAGCCCCAGCATTTT
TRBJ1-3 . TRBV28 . CASSWRDVGDLVLGTIYF TGTGCCAGCAGTTGGAGGGACGTTGGGGACTTGGTCCTGGGCACCATATATTTT
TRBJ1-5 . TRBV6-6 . CASTRSAGGRGNQPQHF TGTGCCAGCACACGATCGGCCGGGGGGAGGGGCAATCAGCCCCAGCATTTT
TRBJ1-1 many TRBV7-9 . CASSSLGGRGSEAFF TGTGCCAGCAGCTCCTTAGGCGGTAGGGGAAGCGAAGCTTTCTTT
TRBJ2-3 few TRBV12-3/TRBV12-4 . CASSSRDSPHTDTQYF TGTGCCAGCAGTTCGCGGGACTCTCCTCACACAGATACGCAGTATTTT
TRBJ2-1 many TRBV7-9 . CASSLTPEQFF TGTGCCAGCAGCTTAACTCCTGAGCAGTTCTTC
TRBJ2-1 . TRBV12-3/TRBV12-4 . CASILGWNSYNEQFF TGTGCCAGCATCCTAGGTTGGAACTCCTACAATGAGCAGTTCTTC